This T cell receptor beta chain was recorded in a study of blood T cell repertoires in COVID-19. Study context: The study drew acute and convalescent COVID-19 samples from the United States, Italy and Spain.

Participants were aged roughly 18 to 100 years from approximately 24 US areas. J was trimmed by 1 base and V by 2 bases; bases with no gene match: 3. Germline values: CDR1 SGHRS, CDR2 YFSETQ. The CDR3 loop spans 15 amino acids. This table comes from immunoSEQ multiplex PCR, and its TCRdb copy is limited to in-frame clones, with some not included. The data show fewer than 500,000 clones, around 87% seen once. Sequencing was done on a sample of PBMCs or T cells enriched from blood (not recorded which). This receptor was taken from a young man who had recovered from COVID-19. This chain links TRBV5-1 with TRBJ1-1, with TRBD1 matching over 9 bases. CDR3 in amino acids: CASSLMTGGNTEAFF. CDR3 sequence (DNA): TGCGCCAGCAGCTTAATGACAGGGGGGAACACTGAAGCTTTCTTT.